This T cell receptor (beta chain) was obtained from a study of T cell repertoires in cytomegalovirus infection. At the level of the study: Matching HLA type and CMV infection were both indicated by public TCR beta signatures.

MiXCR was run by TCRdb on the reads, yielding one entry per CDR3 protein. The table lists roughly 730,000 distinct CDR3 sequences, around a third of them singletons. Comments on this clonotype: The antigen is not known.

Study-wide findings and caveats: What dominated the ex vivo response were HLA-C-restricted CMV-specific TCR beta clonotypes. People with CMV and the relevant HLA were identified by cumulative public TCR beta family frequency.

The source material was cultured PBMCs, sampled from culture after CMV antigen stimulation. This TCR was recovered from a human donor in good health (CMV status not recorded). Some clones in this sample may be carry-over from other donors' samples.

The CDR3 sequence is CASNPGQGQPQHF. The CDR3 nucleotides are TGTGCCAGCAACCCGGGACAGGGCCAGCCCCAGCATTTT. The chain carries TRBV2 and TRBJ1-5, with 9 bases lining up with TRBD1. The CDR3 is 13 amino acids. Per the germline V gene, CDR1 is SNHLY and CDR2 is FYNNEI. V dropped 7 bases and J dropped 7; count of bases not matched to a gene: 5. The full variable domain, completed using reference TRBV2 and TRBJ1-5, is EPEVTQTPSHQVTQMGQEVILRCVPISNHLYFYWYRQILGQKVEFLVSFYNNEISEKSEIFDDQFSVERPDGSNFTLKIRSTKLEDSAMYFCASNPGQGQPQHFGDGTRLSIL.